A selection of T cell receptor beta chains follows, all from one sample in a study of blood T cell repertoires in COVID-19. Clones were read by immunoSEQ multiplex PCR, and TCRdb kept only the in-frame ones, dropping some. In the table there are roughly 150,000 clones, about 86% of which are singletons. The source material was peripheral blood. The receptor source for this set is an elderly woman with acute or convalescent COVID-19. Both conserved end residues are trimmed from each CDR3.

CDR3: ASSRVGGPKNTEAF
V: TRBV3-1/TRBV3-2
J: TRBJ1-1

CDR3: ASSREVAEKLF
V: TRBV19
J: TRBJ1-4

CDR3: ASSYSRTGGRSNQPQH
V: TRBV6-2/TRBV6-3
J: TRBJ1-5

CDR3: ASSPQGGNTEAF
V: TRBV6-5
J: TRBJ1-1

CDR3: ASSFNRGPVGYT
V: TRBV28
J: TRBJ1-2

CDR3: AWSQGGTDAYEQY
V: TRBV30
J: TRBJ2-7

CDR3: SVVGQGAIREQY
V: TRBV29-1
J: TRBJ2-7

CDR3: ASSGFSGNTIY
V: TRBV19
J: TRBJ1-3

CDR3: ASGDRADTQY
V: TRBV25-1
J: TRBJ2-3

CDR3: ASSLSVRGEKLF
V: TRBV5-4
J: TRBJ1-4

CDR3: SVETSGWNQQY
V: TRBV29-1
J: TRBJ2-7

CDR3: ASSHGTPGELF
V: TRBV11-3
J: TRBJ2-2

CDR3: ASSLFPTVYNEQF
V: TRBV11-2
J: TRBJ2-1

CDR3: SASRDGRDTEAF
V: TRBV20-1
J: TRBJ1-1

CDR3: ASSLTISGGAGNEQF
V: TRBV11-2
J: TRBJ2-1

CDR3: ASSDYDYGYT
V: TRBV10-1
J: TRBJ1-2

CDR3: ASSVGLASHIDTQY
V: TRBV9
J: TRBJ2-3

CDR3: ASGLPTGFHNEQF
V: TRBV12-5
J: TRBJ2-1

CDR3: ASSLRGWSPLH
V: TRBV7-9
J: TRBJ1-6

CDR3: ASSLASDRVTETQY
V: TRBV27
J: TRBJ2-5

CDR3: ASSARPTGGGGVTYEQY
V: TRBV27
J: TRBJ2-7

CDR3: ASSLAGQSSYNEQF
V: TRBV5-1
J: TRBJ2-1

CDR3: ASSYRRLEANEQF
V: TRBV6-5
J: TRBJ2-1

CDR3: ASSLGPLGRGSSYEQY
V: TRBV5-1
J: TRBJ2-7

CDR3: ASSYRTGVYEQY
V: TRBV6-2/TRBV6-3
J: TRBJ2-7

CDR3: ASSIQGRGFQNGYT
V: TRBV19
J: TRBJ1-2

CDR3: ASSQPRGDSNQPQH
V: TRBV4-1
J: TRBJ1-5

CDR3: AISESFLGGQGGNQPQH
V: TRBV10-3
J: TRBJ1-5

CDR3: ASSRGTARRVYEQY
V: TRBV5-1
J: TRBJ2-7

CDR3: ASSDLAGGPEQF
V: TRBV19
J: TRBJ2-1

CDR3: ATKPGQGSGELF
V: TRBV2
J: TRBJ2-2

CDR3: ASSPNTGGRETQY
V: TRBV5-1
J: TRBJ2-5

CDR3: ASSQGTRITDTQY
V: TRBV4-2
J: TRBJ2-3

CDR3: ASSLRGDAGEKLF
V: TRBV5-8
J: TRBJ1-4

CDR3: ASSLSGHVTQY
V: TRBV11-2
J: TRBJ2-5

CDR3: ASSYFVGDTGELF
V: TRBV6-5
J: TRBJ2-2

CDR3: ASSRDFQTQY
V: TRBV3-1/TRBV3-2
J: TRBJ2-5

CDR3: ASSRRRDRGEEQY
V: TRBV6-2/TRBV6-3
J: TRBJ2-7

CDR3: ASSQGGAGNTIY
V: TRBV4-3
J: TRBJ1-3

CDR3: ASSRYLAGGETDTQY
V: TRBV3-1/TRBV3-2
J: TRBJ2-3

CDR3: ASSLGSGSGTAEQF
V: TRBV5-4
J: TRBJ2-1

CDR3: ASHVGGHNEQF
V: TRBV3-1/TRBV3-2
J: TRBJ2-1

CDR3: ASSQDTGISTDTQY
V: TRBV27
J: TRBJ2-3

CDR3: AISSESYGYT
V: TRBV10-3
J: TRBJ1-2

CDR3: ASSLEATEETQY
V: TRBV5-1
J: TRBJ2-5

CDR3: ASTTAGGSPLH
V: TRBV6-5
J: TRBJ1-6

CDR3: ASNPGQGISPLH
V: TRBV4-2
J: TRBJ1-6

CDR3: ASSPDRGSTGELF
V: TRBV21-1
J: TRBJ2-2

CDR3: ASSGDSLNTGELF
V: TRBV2
J: TRBJ2-2